This TCR beta chain comes out of a study of cytomegalovirus exposure and HLA in healthy donors. This PCR relied on a set of 60 Vbeta primers and 13 Jbeta primers. The table came from immunoSEQ multiplex PCR; TCRdb's copy has only in-frame clones and leaves some out. The sample includes about 170,000 clones, roughly 70% of them seen just once. The V and J ends lost 4 bases and 6 bases respectively, with 13 bases between them. The CDR3 runs to 14 residues. Germline V gene data show CDR1 as SNHLY and CDR2 as FYNNEI. Note on this clone: Its target is unknown.

Study findings and constraints: Sequencing likely generated an artifact that appeared as a cluster of highly shared sequence variants. For TCR beta chains, V- and J-gene trimming was later linked to a missense DCLRE1C variant.

The TCR was taken from a woman between 50 and 59 years old in good health and CMV-seropositive. This chain joins TRBV2 and TRBJ1-5; possible D gene TRBD1, 6 bases. Sequencing was performed on PBMCs. DNA for the CDR3: TGTGCCAGCAGTGTCCGGACAGAGGTTCAGCCCCAGCATTTT. It codes for CASSVRTEVQPQHF.